The 13 T cell receptor beta chains listed next were all sequenced from one sample in a study of metastatic and nonmetastatic thyroid tumors. MiXCR reprocessed the PCR reads for TCRdb. The table has tens of thousands of clones, 33% seen once. Patients were all untreated before their thyroid surgery. The sample taken for sequencing was tumor tissue. Receptor source: a female donor with papillary thyroid cancer or a benign thyroid nodule (not recorded which). Some clones in this sample may be carry-over from other donors' samples.

This clone was seen only a few times. This sequence joins TRBV6-1 and TRBJ2-5; a weak D match, TRBD1 (5 bases). V gave up 3 bases and J gave up 5 bases, with 16 bases separating them. CDR1 is MNHNS, CDR2 SASEGT, per germline. The CDR3 runs to 15 residues. CDR3 residues: CASSDSSDMEETQYF. The CDR3 DNA reads TGTGCCAGCAGTGACTCTTCGGACATGGAGGAGACCCAGTACTTC.

This clone has a handful of counts. The chain joins TRBV20-1 to TRBJ1-2; 7 bases align to TRBD1. The CDR3 is 13 residues long. The J segment lost 2 bases and the V segment lost 5 bases, leaving 5 bases of the junction unmatched. Germline V gives CDR1 DFQATT, CDR2 SNEGSKA (reference sequence). For the CDR3, the DNA is TGCAGTGCTGGAACAGGGGCAAACTATGGCTACACCTTC. It encodes CSAGTGANYGYTF.

This clone was detected only a few times. The J gene is TRBJ1-1, the V gene TRBV11-1; the D is unclear. The germline V and J ends were trimmed by 4 bases and 3 bases, with 12 bases remaining between them. Germline V gene sequence: CDR1 SGHAT, CDR2 FQDESV (reference sequence). CDR3 length: 14 residues. CDR3 nucleotide sequence: TGTGCCAGCAGCTCTACTCCAGGATACACTGAAGCTTTCTTT. It translates to CASSSTPGYTEAFF.

The rearrangement links TRBV6-6 to TRBJ2-1; no clear D. The CDR3 is made up of 11 amino acids. Trimming removed 0 bases at V and 8 bases at J, with 2 bases between. Germline values: CDR1 MNHNY, CDR2 SVGAGI (reference sequence). CDR3 coding DNA: TGTGCCAGCAGTTACTCTCATGAGCAGTTCTTC. Its protein is CASSYSHEQFF.

Only a few counts were recorded for this clone. This sequence joins TRBV6-2 or TRBV6-3 and TRBJ1-2; no clear D gene. Trimming took 4 bases from V and 3 from J, leaving 3 bases between them. The CDR3 extends over 11 amino acids. Germline values: CDR1 MNHEY, CDR2 SVGEGT. CDR3 region: CASSWHYGYTF. The CDR3 DNA sequence: TGTGCCAGCAGTTGGCACTATGGCTACACCTTC.

This rearrangement joins TRBV5-6 to TRBJ1-2, with 9 positions matching TRBD1. V lost 0 bases to trimming and J lost 3 bases; unmatched junction nucleotides: 0. CDR1 and CDR2 from the germline V gene are SGHDT and YYEEEE. The CDR3 is 14 residues long. CDR3 DNA: TGTGCCAGCAGCTTGGGACAGGGGGACTATGGCTACACCTTC. Translation: CASSLGQGDYGYTF.

This rearrangement joins TRBV20-1 to TRBJ2-7, with 15 positions matching TRBD2. In germline, CDR1 is DFQATT, CDR2 SNEGSKA (reference sequence). V dropped 6 bases and J dropped 4; count of bases not matched to a gene: 10. The CDR3 is made up of 16 amino acids. In DNA, the CDR3 is TGCAGTGCAGGGGGTGGGACTAGCGGGAGGACGTACGAGCAGTACTTC. Amino acids: CSAGGGTSGRTYEQYF.

This clone has more than one count but fewer than ten. The J gene is TRBJ1-6, the V gene TRBV7-6, with 7 bases identical to TRBD1. From germline, CDR1 is SGHVS and CDR2 FNYEAQ. The CDR3 totals 14 residues. The J segment lost 4 bases and the V segment lost 5 bases, leaving 2 bases of the junction unmatched. CDR3 sequence (DNA): TGTGCCAGCAGCGGGACAGAGTATAATTCACCCCTCCACTTT. This translates into CASSGTEYNSPLHF. Supplemented by reference TRBV7-6 and TRBJ1-6, the full variable domain reads GAGVSQSPRYKVTKRGQDVALRCDPISGHVSLYWYRQALGQGPEFLTYFNYEAQQDKSGLPNDRFSAERPEGSISTLTIQRTEQRDSAMYRCASSGTEYNSPLHFGNGTRLTVT.

This clone turned up a few times. The chain combines TRBV6-1 with TRBJ2-1, with 13 bases that match TRBD2. J lost 5 bases, V lost 6 bases, and 7 bases had no gene match. The CDR3 has 16 amino acids. Germline CDR1 and CDR2: MNHNS and SASEGT. CDR3 coding DNA: TGTGCCAGCAGGGGACTAGCGGGGAGACCTAACAATGAGCAGTTCTTC. Residues: CASRGLAGRPNNEQFF.

This clone was recorded a few times. The chain is built from TRBV6-1 and TRBJ1-1, with D possibly being TRBD1 (6 bases). Germline V lookup: CDR1 MNHNS, CDR2 SASEGT. The V end lost 3 bases, the J end lost 8 bases, and 13 bases lay between the germline ends. The CDR3 has 13 amino acids. CDR3 nucleotide sequence: TGTGCCAGCAGTGATCCGCCAGGGGTAGAAGCTTTCTTT. Encoded protein: CASSDPPGVEAFF.

This sequence joins TRBV20-1 and TRBJ1-5, with a tentative D call TRBD1 (6 bases). The CDR3 length is 15 residues. The germline gives CDR1 DFQATT, CDR2 SNEGSKA (reference sequence). The V gene lost 0 bases and the J gene lost 6 bases, with 15 bases spanning the gap. Written as DNA, the CDR3 is TGCAGTGCTAGAGATTCCCGGACAGAGGCTCAGCCCCAGCATTTT. Translating gives CSARDSRTEAQPQHF.

The CDR3 nucleotides read TGCAGTGCTAGAGCGGTGGAAACCTACGAGCAGTACTTC. Translated, it gives CSARAVETYEQYF. V gene TRBV20-1 combines with J gene TRBJ2-7; no clear D. V was pared by 1 base and J by 2 bases, with 9 bases between. This CDR3 contains 13 residues. The germline CDR1 and CDR2 sequences are DFQATT and SNEGSKA (reference sequence).

This clone was seen a few times. The rearrangement uses TRBV28 and TRBJ2-6; D is ambiguous. The V end lost 7 bases, the J end lost 0 bases, and 7 bases lay between the germline ends. This CDR3 is 14 amino acids long. Germline V CDR1 and CDR2: MDHEN, SYDVKM. The CDR3, as DNA: TGTGCCAGCAACATGGACTCTGGGGCCAACGTCCTGACTTTC. This gives the protein CASNMDSGANVLTF.